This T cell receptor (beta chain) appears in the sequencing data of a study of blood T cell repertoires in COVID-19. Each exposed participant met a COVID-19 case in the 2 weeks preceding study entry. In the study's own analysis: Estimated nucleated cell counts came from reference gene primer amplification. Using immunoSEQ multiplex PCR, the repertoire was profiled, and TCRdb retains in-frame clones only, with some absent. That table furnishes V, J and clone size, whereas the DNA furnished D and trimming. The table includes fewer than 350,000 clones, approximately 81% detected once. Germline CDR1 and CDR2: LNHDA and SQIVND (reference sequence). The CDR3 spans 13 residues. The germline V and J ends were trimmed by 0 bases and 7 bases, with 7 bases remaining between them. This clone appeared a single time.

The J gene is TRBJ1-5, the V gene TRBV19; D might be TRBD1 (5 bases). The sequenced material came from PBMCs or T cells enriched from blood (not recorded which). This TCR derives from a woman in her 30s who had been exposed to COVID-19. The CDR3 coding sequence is TGTGCCAGTAGTATAGATCAGGGCCAGCCCCAGCATTTT. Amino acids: CASSIDQGQPQHF.